This TCR beta chain derives from a study of molecular identifiers for immune sequencing clone quantification. Broader study findings: Clonotypes surpassing 20 RNA copies contained over 97% of effector molecules, versus under 1% in naive cells.

There are 19 residues in the CDR3. The trim removed 5 bases at V and 1 base at J, leaving 12 bases unmatched. CDR1 and CDR2 (germline): SEHNR, FQNEAQ (reference sequence). This clonotype was observed at least ten times. The target antigen is unknown. One entry per CDR3 protein results from TCRdb running MiXCR on the PCR reads. The table includes about 10,000 distinct CDR3 sequences, around 20% detected once. The sequence was collected from a human donor in good health. Some libraries in this study had Jurkat cell RNA spiked in. This chain links TRBV7-9 with TRBJ2-1; TRBD2 matches 12 bases. The sample taken for sequencing was naive CD8+ T cells from blood, with Jurkat cell RNA spiked in. The sample's subset: FACS-sorted CD8+CD4-CCR7+CD45RA+ naive T cells. CDR3 in DNA: TGTGCCAGCAGCCCTGTTTTTGGGCTAGCGGGAGGGTCCTACAATGAGCAGTTCTTC. Translation gives CASSPVFGLAGGSYNEQFF.